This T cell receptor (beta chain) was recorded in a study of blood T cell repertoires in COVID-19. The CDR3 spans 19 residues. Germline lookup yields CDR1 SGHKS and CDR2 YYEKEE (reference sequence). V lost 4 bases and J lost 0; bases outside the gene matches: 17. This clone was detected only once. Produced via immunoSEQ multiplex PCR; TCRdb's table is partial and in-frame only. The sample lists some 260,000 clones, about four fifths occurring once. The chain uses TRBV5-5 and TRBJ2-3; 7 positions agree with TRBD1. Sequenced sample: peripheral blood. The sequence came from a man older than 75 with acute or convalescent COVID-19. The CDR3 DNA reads TGTGCCAGCAGCCTCACGACAGGGAGTGGGTTCTATAGCACAGATACGCAGTATTTT. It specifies CASSLTTGSGFYSTDTQYF. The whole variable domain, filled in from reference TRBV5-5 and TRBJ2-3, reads DAGVTQSPTHLIKTRGQQVTLRCSPISGHKSVSWYQQVLGQGPQFIFQYYEKEERGRGNFPDRFSARQFPNYSSELNVNALLLGDSALYLCASSLTTGSGFYSTDTQYFGPGTRLTVL.